Listed below are T cell receptor beta chains from one sample, sequenced in a study of T cells in Graves' hyperthyroidism and ophthalmopathy. TCRdb passed the multiplex PCR reads through MiXCR, listing each CDR3 protein once. The sample holds hundreds of thousands of distinct CDR3 sequences, around 39% seen once. Sequencing was carried out using blood. These receptors all come from a man younger than 35 with Graves' hyperthyroidism. The CDR3 runs from the conserved cysteine through the conserved F or W. The D gene is left open where the match is weak. Some rows have no size entry. The others give once, few or many, or a class for an expanded clone.

-,TRBV20-1,-,TRBJ1-2,TGCAGTGCTAGTAAAGTTTCTACAGGCCAGCGCAGTGGCTACACCTTC,CSASKVSTGQRSGYTF
many,TRBV9,-,TRBJ2-7,TGTGCCAGCAGCGTCGGTGGGCTAGACGAGCAGTACTTC,CASSVGGLDEQYF
many,TRBV5-1,-,TRBJ1-2,TGCGCCAGCAGCCGGACAGACGCGACGGATGGCTACACCTTC,CASSRTDATDGYTF
-,TRBV29-1,-,TRBJ1-5,TGCAGTTTAGGTGGATATAGCAATCAGCCCCAGCATTTT,CSLGGYSNQPQHF
many,TRBV2,-,TRBJ1-4,TGTGCCAGCAGTCTTCGACAGGCAACTAATGAAAAACTGTTTTTT,CASSLRQATNEKLFF
-,TRBV5-6,-,TRBJ1-2,TGTGCCAGCAGCTGGGGGGCAGTGACGAACTATGGCTACACCTTC,CASSWGAVTNYGYTF
-,TRBV9,TRBD2,TRBJ2-5,TGTGCCAGCAGCTCCCGGGGAGGGGTCCTCCAAGAGACCCAGTACTTC,CASSSRGGVLQETQYF
many,TRBV7-2,-,TRBJ2-7,TGTGCCAGTCTTACGGGTTACGAGCAGTACTTC,CASLTGYEQYF
many,TRBV7-2,-,TRBJ1-1,TGTGCCAGCAGCCTGACCGGGGTAGCAGCTTTCTTT,CASSLTGVAAFF
-,TRBV9,TRBD2,TRBJ2-7,TGTGCCAGCAGCGTAGCCGGGACTAGCGGGAGAGGCGAGCAGTACTTC,CASSVAGTSGRGEQYF
-,TRBV29-1,TRBD1,TRBJ2-5,TGCAGTGTCTGGACAGGGAAAGAGACCCAGTACTTC,CSVWTGKETQYF
many,TRBV7-9,TRBD1,TRBJ1-6,TGTGCCAGCAGCTCTAGAGGACAGGGTTCTTCACCCCTCCACTTT,CASSSRGQGSSPLHF
-,TRBV29-1,-,TRBJ1-1,TGCAGCGTTGGGAGGACCTGGATGAACACTGAAGCTTTCTTT,CSVGRTWMNTEAFF
-,TRBV29-1,-,TRBJ1-4,TGCAGAAAGGGGGACGACAACGAAAAACTGTTTTTT,CRKGDDNEKLFF
many,TRBV24-1,-,TRBJ1-5,TGTGCCACCAGTGATACGGGGGCCACCAATCAGCCCCAGCATTTT,CATSDTGATNQPQHF
few,TRBV20-1,-,TRBJ1-4,TGCAGTGCTCCGCCGGGGGGCAGGGTTAATGAAAAACTGTTTTTT,CSAPPGGRVNEKLFF
-,TRBV9,-,TRBJ1-1,TGTGCCAGCTCACAGTCAACGGTGCCCAACACTGAAGCTTTCTTT,CASSQSTVPNTEAFF
-,TRBV20-1,TRBD2,TRBJ2-7,TGCAGTGCTAGACGACTAGCGGGAGGAAGCAACGAGCAGTACTTC,CSARRLAGGSNEQYF
few,TRBV6-5,-,TRBJ1-2,TGTGCCAGCAGCCAAGAAGTGGATGGCTACACCTTC,CASSQEVDGYTF
-,TRBV7-2,-,TRBJ1-6,TGTGCCAGCAGCCCCTCCGGGGGCTCCTATAATTCACCCCTCCACTTT,CASSPSGGSYNSPLHF
once,TRBV20-1,TRBD1,TRBJ2-7,TGCAGTGCTTCAGAAAAAAGCAGGGGGCTAAGTTTCTACGAGCAGTACTTC,CSASEKSRGLSFYEQYF
-,TRBV10-3,-,TRBJ1-4,TGTGCCAGCGGTTTAGGGATACGGGAAAAACTGTTTTTT,CASGLGIREKLFF
few,TRBV20-1,-,TRBJ2-5,TGCAGTGCTAGAGTGACGGGAGAGGTGGTAGAGACCCAGTACTTC,CSARVTGEVVETQYF
-,TRBV7-9,-,TRBJ2-7,TGTGCCAGCAGCTTAGGGGAAGCCCCCTACGAGCAGTACTTC,CASSLGEAPYEQYF
few,TRBV20-1,-,TRBJ2-5,TGCAGTGCTAGATCAGAGCGACCGTACCAAGAGACCCAGTACTTC,CSARSERPYQETQYF
many,TRBV14,-,TRBJ1-2,TGTGCCAGCAGCCAAATCCCAACAGGCTATGGCTACACCTTC,CASSQIPTGYGYTF
many,TRBV29-1,-,TRBJ1-2,TGCAGCGTTGGGGGGGTGGATGGCTACACCTTC,CSVGGVDGYTF
-,TRBV24-1,-,TRBJ2-5,TGTGCCACCAGTGACAACAACGCAGGGCGGGAGACCCAGTACTTC,CATSDNNAGRETQYF
few,TRBV20-1,TRBD2,TRBJ2-7,TGCAGTGCTAGTGGGGGACTAGCGGGGACCTACGAGCAGTACTTC,CSASGGLAGTYEQYF
-,TRBV29-1,-,TRBJ2-5,TGCAGCAGCCCGAGGACCCAAGAGACCCAGTACTTC,CSSPRTQETQYF
-,TRBV29-1,-,TRBJ1-1,TGCAGCTTAGGCTGGGGGGCCACTGAAGCTTTCTTT,CSLGWGATEAFF
-,TRBV7-8,-,TRBJ1-1,TGTGCCAGCTCACCACTTCGGGGGCGGGTGAACACTGAAGCTTTCTTT,CASSPLRGRVNTEAFF
many,TRBV7-9,-,TRBJ1-1,TGTGCCAGCACCGGCGGACAGCGCGTTGAAGCTTTCTTT,CASTGGQRVEAFF
-,TRBV7-9,-,TRBJ1-1,TGTGCCAGCAGGTCAGGGTTCCTTAGAACTGAAGCTTTCTTT,CASRSGFLRTEAFF
many,TRBV10-3,-,TRBJ2-5,TGTGCCATCAGTGAGTCCGGACCCCAAGAGACCCAGTACTTC,CAISESGPQETQYF
many,TRBV7-8,-,TRBJ1-2,TGTGCCAGCAGCTTAGCAGCCGGGGCAGGCTATGGCTACACCTTC,CASSLAAGAGYGYTF
-,TRBV5-6,TRBD1,TRBJ1-2,TGTGCCAGTAAATCCCTCCGGAGACAGGGGCGCTATGGCTACACCTTC,CASKSLRRQGRYGYTF
few,TRBV12-3/TRBV12-4,-,TRBJ2-6,TGTGCCAGCAGTTTTTCAAGAACGCCTGGGGCCAACGTCCTGACTTTC,CASSFSRTPGANVLTF
-,TRBV2,-,TRBJ1-1,TGTGCCAGCACCAGAAGGCCGGGGACTGAAGCTTTCTTT,CASTRRPGTEAFF
few,TRBV19,-,TRBJ1-1,TGTGCCAGTAGCTGGGGGTATTCGAACACTGAAGCTTTCTTT,CASSWGYSNTEAFF
-,TRBV4-1,TRBD1,TRBJ1-2,TGCGCCAGCAGCCCCTACAGGGGGCTGGACTATGGCTACACCTTC,CASSPYRGLDYGYTF
-,TRBV11-2,TRBD1,TRBJ2-7,TGTGCCAGCAGCCTAGGGTCACAGGGGTTGGAGCAGTACTTC,CASSLGSQGLEQYF
few,TRBV7-9,-,TRBJ2-7,TGTGCCAGCAGCTTACCTTTCTACGAGCAGTACTTC,CASSLPFYEQYF
-,TRBV19,-,TRBJ2-7,TGTGCCAGTAGTATAAGCCCTCCTTACAGGGAAAACTACGAGCAGTACTTC,CASSISPPYRENYEQYF
many,TRBV9,TRBD1,TRBJ1-6,TGTGCCAGCAGCCAAGTTAACAGGGGAGGCTCACCCCTCCACTTT,CASSQVNRGGSPLHF
-,TRBV6-1,-,TRBJ1-1,TGTGCCAGCAACCAGATTCTGGACACTGAAGCTTTCTTT,CASNQILDTEAFF
many,TRBV7-9,-,TRBJ1-2,TGTGCCAGCAGCTTTCTACAGACCCCCTACACCTTC,CASSFLQTPYTF
-,TRBV12-3/TRBV12-4,-,TRBJ2-5,TGTGCCAGCAGTTTCCTCGGGGAATTCCAGTACTTC,CASSFLGEFQYF
-,TRBV7-9,TRBD2,TRBJ2-7,TGTGCCAGCAGTCTGTCTAGTGTGGGCGGGAGGGCCTACGAGCAGTACTTC,CASSLSSVGGRAYEQYF